This TCR beta chain stems from a study of cytomegalovirus exposure and HLA in healthy donors. Broader study findings: In a later analysis, at a false discovery rate of 0.05, some 17,000 TCR beta sequences were associated with HLA alleles.

The PCR employed 60 Vbeta primers together with 13 Jbeta primers. Measured with immunoSEQ multiplex PCR; TCRdb has only the in-frame clones, and not every one. The table lists around 94,000 clones, around 77% of them singletons. Note on this clone: The antigen remains undetermined.

Germline CDR1 is LNHDA and CDR2 is SQIVND (reference sequence). The CDR3 totals 13 residues. V gave up 9 bases and J gave up 4 bases, with 15 bases separating them. This receptor was identified in a male donor in good health and CMV-seropositive. Sequencing was performed on PBMCs. This chain connects TRBV19 to TRBJ1-1; TRBD1 might be the D (5 bases). The CDR3 is CASGWEGSTEAFF. As DNA, the CDR3 is TGTGCCAGCGGGTGGGAGGGGAGCACTGAAGCTTTCTTT. Together with reference TRBV19 and TRBJ1-1, the CDR3 gives the full variable domain: DGGITQSPKYLFRKEGQNVTLSCEQNLNHDAMYWYRQDPGQGLRLIYYSQIVNDFQKGDIAEGYSVSREKKESFPLTVTSAQKNPTAFYLCASGWEGSTEAFFGQGTRLTVV.